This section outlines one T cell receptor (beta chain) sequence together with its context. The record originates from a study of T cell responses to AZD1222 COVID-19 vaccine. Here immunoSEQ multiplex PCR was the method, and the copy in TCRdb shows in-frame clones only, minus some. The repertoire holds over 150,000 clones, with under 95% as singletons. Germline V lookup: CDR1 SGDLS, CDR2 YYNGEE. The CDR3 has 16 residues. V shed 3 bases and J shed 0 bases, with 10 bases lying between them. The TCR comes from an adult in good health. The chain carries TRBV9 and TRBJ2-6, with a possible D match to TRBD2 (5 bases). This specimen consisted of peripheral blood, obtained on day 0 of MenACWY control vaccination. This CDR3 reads CASSDRRVSGANVLTF. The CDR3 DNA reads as TGTGCCAGCAGCGATCGGCGGGTCTCTGGGGCCAACGTCCTGACTTTC.